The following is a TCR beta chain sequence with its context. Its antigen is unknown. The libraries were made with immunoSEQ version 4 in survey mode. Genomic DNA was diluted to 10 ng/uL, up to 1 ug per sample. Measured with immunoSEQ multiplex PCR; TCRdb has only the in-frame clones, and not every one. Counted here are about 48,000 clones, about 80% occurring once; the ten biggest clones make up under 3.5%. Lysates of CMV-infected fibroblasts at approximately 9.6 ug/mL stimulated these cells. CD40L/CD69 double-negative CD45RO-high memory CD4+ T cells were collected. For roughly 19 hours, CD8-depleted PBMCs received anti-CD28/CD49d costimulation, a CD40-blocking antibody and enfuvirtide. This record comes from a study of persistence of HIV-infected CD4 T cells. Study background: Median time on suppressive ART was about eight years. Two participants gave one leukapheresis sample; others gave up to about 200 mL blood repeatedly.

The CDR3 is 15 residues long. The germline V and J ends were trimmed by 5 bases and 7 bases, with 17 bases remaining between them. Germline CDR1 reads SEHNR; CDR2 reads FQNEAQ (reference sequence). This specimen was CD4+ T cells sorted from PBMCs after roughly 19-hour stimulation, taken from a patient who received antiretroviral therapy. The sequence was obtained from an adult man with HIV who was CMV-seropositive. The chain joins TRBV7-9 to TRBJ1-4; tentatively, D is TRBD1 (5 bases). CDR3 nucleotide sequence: TGTGCCAGCAGCATCGTCGGGTCGGGGCCTGAAAAACTGTTTTTT. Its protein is CASSIVGSGPEKLFF. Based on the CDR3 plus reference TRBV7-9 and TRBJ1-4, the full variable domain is DTGVSQNPRHKITKRGQNVTFRCDPISEHNRLYWYRQTLGQGPEFLTYFQNEAQLEKSRLLSDRFSAERPKGSFSTLEIQRTEQGDSAMYLCASSIVGSGPEKLFFGSGTQLSVL.